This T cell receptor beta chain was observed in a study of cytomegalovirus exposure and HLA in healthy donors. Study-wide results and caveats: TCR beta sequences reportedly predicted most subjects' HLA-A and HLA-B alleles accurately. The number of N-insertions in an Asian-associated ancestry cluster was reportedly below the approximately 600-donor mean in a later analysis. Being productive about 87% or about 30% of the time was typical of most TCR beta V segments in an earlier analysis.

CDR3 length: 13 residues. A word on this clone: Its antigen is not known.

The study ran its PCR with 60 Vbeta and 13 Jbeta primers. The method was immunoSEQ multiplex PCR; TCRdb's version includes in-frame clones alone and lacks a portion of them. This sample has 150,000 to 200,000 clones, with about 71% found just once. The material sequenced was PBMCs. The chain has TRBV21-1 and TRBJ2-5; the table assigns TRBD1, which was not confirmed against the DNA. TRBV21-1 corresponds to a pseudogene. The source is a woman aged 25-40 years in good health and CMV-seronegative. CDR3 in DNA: TGTGCCAGCACACCAGGGACAGAAGAGACCCAGTACTTC. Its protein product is CASTPGTEETQYF.